Many counts were recorded for the clone carrying this TCR beta chain. This sample was taken from a study of T cells in Graves' hyperthyroidism and ophthalmopathy. Germline-derived CDR1 and CDR2 are LGHDT and YNNKEL (reference sequence). V gave up 1 base and J gave up 3 bases, with 10 bases separating them. The CDR3 is 14 amino acids. TCR beta CDR3 regions were amplified from RNA. The HTBI primer set drove a first-round RT-PCR of the TCR CDR3. TCRdb independently ran MiXCR on the multiplex PCR reads; one entry per CDR3 protein. The sample gives 200,000 to 250,000 distinct CDR3 sequences, around 17% of which show up once; 28% is in the top ten.

The clonotype comes from a young woman with Graves' ophthalmopathy. This rearrangement joins TRBV3-1 to TRBJ2-7; D is perhaps TRBD2 (6 bases). The material sequenced was blood. CDR3 loop: CASSQGPGGYEQYF. For the CDR3, the DNA is TGTGCCAGCAGCCAAGGGCCCGGGGGCTACGAGCAGTACTTC.